Following are 28 T cell receptor beta chains from one sample sequenced in a study of cytomegalovirus exposure and HLA in healthy donors. PCR used 60 Vbeta primers and 13 Jbeta primers. Generated by immunoSEQ multiplex PCR, the TCRdb table keeps only in-frame clones and is missing some. This sample contains roughly 88,000 clones. The sequenced sample consisted of PBMCs. These receptors all stem from a man between 50 and 59 years old in good health and CMV-seropositive.

V is TRBV19 and J is TRBJ1-2; D ambiguous. Germline CDR1 and CDR2: LNHDA and SQIVND (reference sequence). This CDR3 region has 16 residues. Trimming stripped 3 bases from V and 4 bases from J, with 18 bases between. The CDR3 bases are TGTGCCAGTAGTATTCCCAACCACGAGGCACTCTATGGCTACACCTTC. Its translation is CASSIPNHEALYGYTF.

The chain's CDR3 is CASNDRVYQPQHF. CDR3 in DNA: TGTGCCTCAAACGACAGGGTGTATCAGCCCCAGCATTTT. The chain carries TRBV6-1 and TRBJ1-5; 7 bases line up with TRBD1. With V trimmed by 11 bases and J by 5 bases, 9 bases remained unmatched. The CDR3 runs 13 residues. Per germline, CDR1 MNHNS and CDR2 SASEGT.

The chain couples TRBV27 to TRBJ1-1; tentative D call: TRBD1 (6 bases). The V gene lost 6 bases and the J gene lost 1 base, with 18 bases spanning the gap. Germline V CDR1 and CDR2: MNHEY, SMNVEV (reference sequence). The CDR3 has 16 residues. The CDR3 is CASSLAGAGRNTEAFF. The DNA for the CDR3 is TGTGCCAGCAGCCTAGCGGGGGCAGGGAGGAACACTGAAGCTTTCTTT.

The chain employs TRBV19 and TRBJ2-7, with D possibly being TRBD1 (6 bases). V dropped 4 bases and J dropped 4 bases, with 8 bases sitting between them. The CDR3 sequence is 12 residues long. Germline-derived CDR1 and CDR2 are LNHDA and SQIVND (reference sequence). The CDR3 sequence: CASSKQGYEQYF. Written as DNA, the CDR3 is TGTGCCAGTAGTAAGCAGGGGTACGAGCAGTACTTC.

The V call is TRBV5-1, the J call TRBJ2-5, with D possibly matching TRBD2 (7 bases). The length of the CDR3 is 13 residues. CDR1 and CDR2 (germline): SGHRS, YFSETQ. V dropped 1 base and J dropped 4 bases, with 8 bases sitting between them. DNA of the CDR3: TGCGCCAGCAGCTTGAGGGGGGGAGAGACCCAGTACTTC. Its translation: CASSLRGGETQYF. Using reference TRBV5-1 and TRBJ2-5 for the parts outside the CDR3, the full variable domain is KAGVTQTPRYLIKTRGQQVTLSCSPISGHRSVSWYQQTPGQGLQFLFEYFSETQRNKGNFPGRFSGRQFSNSRSEMNVSTLELGDSALYLCASSLRGGETQYFGPGTRLLVL.

The chain couples TRBV7-9 to TRBJ1-2, with a possible D match to TRBD1 (6 bases). The V gene lost 5 bases and the J gene lost 4 bases, with 17 bases spanning the gap. CDR1 and CDR2 (germline): SEHNR, FQNEAQ (reference sequence). CDR3 length equals 15 residues. The CDR3 DNA is TGTGCCAGCAGCGCGGTACGGGACACCACCTATGGCTACACCTTC. Amino acids: CASSAVRDTTYGYTF.

This chain links TRBV5-4 with TRBJ1-2; perhaps TRBD1 as D (5 bases). Germline V CDR1 and CDR2: SGHNT, YYREEE (reference sequence). Deletions cut 4 bases from V and 1 base from J, with 17 bases between. The CDR3 spans 16 residues. The CDR3 DNA reads as TGTGCCAGCAGCCCCCTTCGGGGGATCGGTAACTATGGCTACACCTTC. This codes for CASSPLRGIGNYGYTF.

The chain carries TRBV4-3 and TRBJ2-1; tentative D call: TRBD2 (6 bases). Germline lookup yields CDR1 LGHNA and CDR2 YSLEER. The CDR3 has 15 residues. Trimming shortened V by 0 bases and J by 7 bases, and 13 bases separated the two germline ends. CDR3 amino acids: CASSQDPGEWNEQFF. CDR3 nucleotides: TGCGCCAGCAGCCAAGACCCGGGAGAGTGGAATGAGCAGTTCTTC.

The chain carries TRBV27 and TRBJ2-1, with D unclear. Trimming pared 2 bases from V and 6 bases from J, leaving 8 bases between. The CDR3 extends over 13 amino acids. CDR1 MNHEY and CDR2 SMNVEV come from the germline V gene (reference sequence). The DNA of the CDR3 is TGTGCCAGCAGTTTACAACATGGCAATGAGCAGTTCTTC. It encodes CASSLQHGNEQFF.

The chain links TRBV7-9 to TRBJ1-2; the D is unclear. Germline V lookup: CDR1 SEHNR, CDR2 FQNEAQ (reference sequence). Trimming removed 6 bases at V and 3 bases at J, with 11 bases between. The CDR3 totals 13 residues. The CDR3 DNA follows: TGTGCCAGCAGATCCGACAATGACTATGGCTACACCTTC. Translated, it gives CASRSDNDYGYTF.

CDR3 residues: CASSWTGKDGELFF. CDR3 in DNA: TGTGCCAGCAGCTGGACAGGGAAGGACGGGGAGCTGTTTTTT. The chain is built from TRBV6-5 and TRBJ2-2; 8 bases match TRBD1. V trimming: 6 bases; J trimming: 7 bases; junction bases outside the gene matches: 7. Germline V gives CDR1 MNHEY, CDR2 SVGAGI. There are 14 residues in the CDR3.

The J gene is TRBJ2-1, the V gene TRBV2; 9 bases line up with TRBD2. V was clipped by 5 bases and J by 3 bases; unmatched bases: 5. The germline V gene has CDR1 SNHLY and CDR2 FYNNEI. CDR3 size: 15 residues. The CDR3 protein is CASSIGLANYNEQFF. The DNA for the CDR3 is TGTGCCAGCAGTATCGGACTAGCGAACTACAATGAGCAGTTCTTC.

The rearrangement uses TRBV7-6 and TRBJ2-7; TRBD2 matches at 9 bases. This CDR3 has 13 residues. Germline-derived CDR1 and CDR2 are SGHVS and FNYEAQ. V was pared by 4 bases and J by 6 bases, with 4 bases of the junction left unmatched. CDR3 in amino acids: CASSSGLAGEQYF. The CDR3 DNA reads as TGTGCCAGCAGCTCGGGACTAGCTGGCGAGCAGTACTTC. The complete variable domain, with remaining parts taken from reference TRBV7-6 and TRBJ2-7, reads GAGVSQSPRYKVTKRGQDVALRCDPISGHVSLYWYRQALGQGPEFLTYFNYEAQQDKSGLPNDRFSAERPEGSISTLTIQRTEQRDSAMYRCASSSGLAGEQYFGPGTRLTVT.

The chain uses TRBV7-2 and TRBJ2-5; D not resolved. CDR1 SGHTA and CDR2 FQGNSA come from the germline V gene. The CDR3 sequence is 13 residues long. Trimming removed 2 bases at V and 0 bases at J, with 4 bases between. CDR3 protein: CASSLLYQETQYF. The CDR3 coding sequence is TGTGCCAGCAGCTTACTCTACCAAGAGACCCAGTACTTC.

The rearrangement uses TRBV6-5 and TRBJ2-5; TRBD2 is a possible D gene (6 bases). From germline, CDR1 is MNHEY and CDR2 SVGAGI. V lost 4 bases and J lost 4, with 10 bases in between. This CDR3 region has 13 residues. CDR3 sequence reads: CASSWGERETQYF. Written as DNA, the CDR3 is TGTGCCAGCAGTTGGGGGGAAAGAGAGACCCAGTACTTC.

This chain links TRBV5-4 with TRBJ2-5, with TRBD2 as a possible D gene (5 bases). V gave up 1 base and J gave up 3 bases, with 7 bases separating them. The germline V gene has CDR1 SGHNT and CDR2 YYREEE (reference sequence). The CDR3 totals 13 residues. CDR3 loop: CASSLRTEETQYF. CDR3 DNA sequence: TGTGCCAGCAGCTTGCGGACTGAAGAGACCCAGTACTTC.

The chain couples TRBV7-8 to TRBJ2-3, with 7 bases that match TRBD2. V trimming: 1 base; J trimming: 0 bases; junction bases outside the gene matches: 4. The length of the CDR3 is 16 residues. From germline, CDR1 is SGHVS and CDR2 FQNEAQ. The CDR3 region is CASSLGAGFSTDTQYF. In nucleotides, the CDR3 is TGTGCCAGCAGCTTAGGAGCGGGATTTAGCACAGATACGCAGTATTTT. The variable domain in full, completed from reference TRBV7-8 and TRBJ2-3, reads GAGVSQSPRYKVAKRGQDVALRCDPISGHVSLFWYQQALGQGPEFLTYFQNEAQLDKSGLPSDRFFAERPEGSVSTLKIQRTQQEDSAVYLCASSLGAGFSTDTQYFGPGTRLTVL.

The V gene is TRBV14, the J gene TRBJ1-2, with D perhaps matching TRBD1 (5 bases). Trimming took 0 bases from V and 2 from J, leaving 13 bases between them. The germline V gene encodes CDR1 SGHDN and CDR2 FVKESK. This CDR3 has 16 residues. CDR3 coding DNA: TGTGCCAGCAGCCAAGATGGGGGGGACGGGAACTATGGCTACACCTTC. This translates into CASSQDGGDGNYGYTF.

To note about this clone: This sample also contains other DNA sequences that code for the same CDR3. The V and J genes are TRBV6-5 and TRBJ1-2; the D gene is possibly TRBD1 (5 bases). Trimming pared 1 base from V and 6 bases from J, leaving 6 bases between. This CDR3 has 12 residues. Germline V CDR1 and CDR2: MNHEY, SVGAGI. CDR3 nucleotides: TGTGCCAGCAGTTACTTAGGGGATGGCTACACCTTC. Its protein is CASSYLGDGYTF.

The V call is TRBV6-1, the J call TRBJ2-5; D unclear. Trimming removed 3 bases from V and 3 bases from J, with 5 bases in between. Germline CDR1 is MNHNS and CDR2 is SASEGT. This CDR3 has 12 amino acids. The CDR3 sequence is CASSEAKETQYF. The CDR3 bases are TGTGCCAGCAGTGAGGCCAAAGAGACCCAGTACTTC.

This chain uses TRBV6-5 with TRBJ2-2; D remains unclear. CDR3 size: 12 residues. V was trimmed by 8 bases and J by 1 base, leaving 5 bases between them. CDR1 is MNHEY and CDR2 is SVGAGI in the germline V gene. The CDR3 is CASLGNTGELFF. The CDR3 DNA reads TGTGCCAGCCTAGGGAACACCGGGGAGCTGTTTTTT.

V is TRBV20-1 and J is TRBJ2-1; possibly TRBD1 for D (5 bases). Trimming removed 8 bases from V and 5 bases from J, with 10 bases in between. The CDR3 has 11 amino acids. Germline V gives CDR1 DFQATT, CDR2 SNEGSKA (reference sequence). The CDR3 protein is CSYDSNNEQFF. For the CDR3, the DNA is TGCAGTTACGACAGTAACAATGAGCAGTTCTTC.

The chain combines TRBV19 with TRBJ2-2, with D perhaps TRBD2 (5 bases). Trimming left V 3 bases short and J 2 bases short, with 16 bases between. Germline V gene sequence: CDR1 LNHDA, CDR2 SQIVND (reference sequence). The CDR3 contains 17 residues. CDR3 in DNA: TGTGCCAGTAGTATCCCCGGACTTTTACCTAACACCGGGGAGCTGTTTTTT. It is translated as CASSIPGLLPNTGELFF.

The chain employs TRBV4-3 and TRBJ2-5, with 8 positions matching TRBD2. Germline CDR1 reads LGHNA; CDR2 reads YSLEER. CDR3 length equals 14 residues. The trim removed 4 bases at V and 1 base at J, leaving 2 bases unmatched. CDR3 coding DNA: TGCGCCAGCAGCCCTGGACTAGCCCAAGAGACCCAGTACTTC. It specifies CASSPGLAQETQYF.

The J gene is TRBJ2-3, the V gene TRBV5-3; 8 bases align to TRBD1. TRBV5-3 is an ORF; its function is uncertain. This CDR3 has 19 residues. Trimming cost V 0 bases and J 3 bases; bases outside gene matches: 15. CDR3 amino acids: CARSLDLSPTGDITDTQYF. The DNA for the CDR3 is TGTGCCAGAAGCTTGGATCTCTCCCCGACAGGGGATATAACAGATACGCAGTATTTT.

The chain carries TRBV9 and TRBJ2-3, with 8 positions matching TRBD1. The CDR3 contains 16 residues. The germline gives CDR1 SGDLS, CDR2 YYNGEE. V was pared by 4 bases and J by 2 bases, with 9 bases of the junction left unmatched. The CDR3 loop reads CASSKRTGWNTDTQYF. Here the CDR3 DNA reads TGTGCCAGCAGCAAGCGGACAGGGTGGAACACAGATACGCAGTATTTT.

This chain connects TRBV11-2 to TRBJ1-2, with 8 bases fitting TRBD1. The V segment lost 5 bases and the J segment 6 bases; nucleotides outside the gene matches: 5. CDR1 and CDR2 from the germline V gene are SGHAT and FQNNGV. The CDR3 consists of 13 residues. Here the CDR3 reads CASSQDRVDGYTF. CDR3 in DNA: TGTGCCAGCAGCCAGGACAGGGTCGATGGCTACACCTTC.

This chain uses TRBV7-9 with TRBJ2-1, with TRBD2 identical over 9 bases. V was pared by 5 bases and J by 10 bases, with 15 bases of the junction left unmatched. The CDR3 contains 16 residues. The germline CDR1 and CDR2 sequences are SEHNR and FQNEAQ (reference sequence). CDR3 nucleotides: TGTGCCAGCAGCCCCCGAGGTAGCGGGAGACCCACCGAGCAGTTCTTC. As protein: CASSPRGSGRPTEQFF.